This T cell receptor beta chain was retrieved from a study of T cell changes during pregnancy in multiple sclerosis. The V end was cut by 3 bases, the J end by 8 bases, with 13 bases between. CDR1 MRHNA and CDR2 SNTAGT come from the germline V gene. The CDR3 loop spans 13 amino acids. Sequencing was performed with immunoSEQ multiplex PCR; in TCRdb, only in-frame clones are kept and a portion is missing. Of 53,000 or so clones detected, approximately 94% appear once; the ten largest clones hold just under 0.6%. This chain joins TRBV6-4 and TRBJ1-2, with D possibly TRBD1 on 6 matching bases. Specimen: CD4+ T cells from peripheral blood mononuclear cells, collected in the second trimester of pregnancy. The TCR was taken from a female donor with multiple sclerosis, enrolled in a pregnancy study. CDR3: CASSESQGRGYTF. The CDR3 DNA reads as TGTGCCAGCAGTGAGTCGCAGGGGCGAGGCTACACCTTC.